This TCR beta chain was sequenced in a study of lymphopenia after photon versus proton radiotherapy. With respect to this clone: Its antigen remains unknown. At one of its ends the junction is not consistent with the germline gene, which may arise from a read error.

The method was immunoSEQ multiplex PCR; TCRdb's version includes in-frame clones alone and lacks a portion of them. The sample holds roughly 64,000 clones, approximately 90% seen once. This CDR3 is 16 amino acids long. Per the germline V gene, CDR1 is SEHNR and CDR2 is FQNEAQ (reference sequence). Study-wide findings and caveats: Oligoclonal CD8+ Temra expansion after nadir drove photon patients' diversity drop. Post-nadir TCR diversity decline inversely tracked overall survival among those who died. Relative stability marked proton patients; photon patients lost diversity and naive cells. Authors raise, but do not show, better survival with proton therapy.

This sequence originates from a man aged 80 or over with esophageal cancer. The V gene is TRBV7-9, the J gene TRBJ2-2; D is possibly TRBD1 (8 bases). The sequencing used peripheral blood, collected from a patient treated with proton-based radiotherapy. The CDR3 nucleotides read TGTGCCAGCAGCCCTCACAGGGGGAGGGACACCGGGGAGCTGCTTTTT. This codes for CASSPHRGRDTGELLF.